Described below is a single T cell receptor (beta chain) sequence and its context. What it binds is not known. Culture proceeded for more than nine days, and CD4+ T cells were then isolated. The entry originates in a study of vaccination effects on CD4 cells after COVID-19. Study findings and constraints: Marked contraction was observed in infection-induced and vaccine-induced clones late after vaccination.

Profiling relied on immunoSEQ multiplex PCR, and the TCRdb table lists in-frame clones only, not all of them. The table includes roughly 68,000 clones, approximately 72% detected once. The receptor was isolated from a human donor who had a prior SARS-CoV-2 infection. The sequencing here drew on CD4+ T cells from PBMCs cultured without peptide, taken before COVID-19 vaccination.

The chain's CDR3 is CATSDPTVSPRQETQYF. CDR3 DNA sequence: TGTGCCACCAGTGACCCCACAGTTTCCCCAAGACAAGAGACCCAGTACTTC. The chain has TRBV24-1 and TRBJ2-5; D uncertain. Germline loops: CDR1 KGHDR, CDR2 SFDVKD. Trimming pared 4 bases from V and 2 bases from J, leaving 19 bases between. This CDR3 comprises 17 residues.